The rows below give T cell receptor beta chains drawn from one sample of a study of blood T cell repertoires in COVID-19. Generated by immunoSEQ multiplex PCR, the TCRdb table keeps only in-frame clones and is missing some. The repertoire holds some 30,000 clones, with roughly 90% as singletons. Sequencing was carried out using peripheral blood. The source is a human donor in a cohort sampled during active COVID-19. Each CDR3 is given with its conserved first and last residue. Fields, in order: clone size, J gene, D gene, V gene, CDR3 DNA, CDR3 protein. A D gene is named only where the DNA matches it firmly. Size values are once, few and many counts, or a class for expanded clones, and some rows have none.

abundance: NA; j_gene: TRBJ1-2; d_gene: NA; v_gene: TRBV3-1/TRBV3-2; CDR3nt: TGTGCCAGCAGCCAAGGAAGTGGTACCGGGGGCTACACCTTC; CDR3aa: CASSQGSGTGGYTF
abundance: NA; j_gene: TRBJ2-5; d_gene: TRBD1; v_gene: TRBV4-1; CDR3nt: TGCGCCAGCAGCTTACAGGGGCGAGAGACCCAGTACTTC; CDR3aa: CASSLQGRETQYF
abundance: NA; j_gene: TRBJ2-7; d_gene: TRBD1; v_gene: TRBV28; CDR3nt: TGTGCCAGCAGAACAGGACAGGGTGCCTACGAGCAGTACTTC; CDR3aa: CASRTGQGAYEQYF
abundance: NA; j_gene: TRBJ1-1; d_gene: NA; v_gene: TRBV7-9; CDR3nt: TGTGCCAGCAGCTTAGCGCTGGGGGGCACTGAAGCTTTCTTT; CDR3aa: CASSLALGGTEAFF
abundance: NA; j_gene: TRBJ2-2; d_gene: TRBD1; v_gene: TRBV6-5; CDR3nt: TGTGCCAGCACGGACAGGGTGAACACCGGGGAGCTGTTTTTT; CDR3aa: CASTDRVNTGELFF
abundance: once; j_gene: TRBJ1-6; d_gene: TRBD1; v_gene: TRBV5-1; CDR3nt: TGCGCCAGCAGCTTGGTAGGAGGGGGCATTAATTCACCCCTCCACTTT; CDR3aa: CASSLVGGGINSPLHF
abundance: NA; j_gene: TRBJ2-4; d_gene: NA; v_gene: TRBV4-1; CDR3nt: TGCGCCAGCAGCCAAGCTAACAGGGTACTGGAAAACATTCAGTACTTC; CDR3aa: CASSQANRVLENIQYF
abundance: NA; j_gene: TRBJ1-4; d_gene: NA; v_gene: TRBV6-5; CDR3nt: TGTGCCAGCAGTCCCCTTTCTAATGAAAAACTGTTTTTT; CDR3aa: CASSPLSNEKLFF
abundance: NA; j_gene: TRBJ2-5; d_gene: NA; v_gene: TRBV9; CDR3nt: TGTGCCAGCAGCGTAGCAGGAGGGTTACGGGAGACCCAGTACTTC; CDR3aa: CASSVAGGLRETQYF
abundance: NA; j_gene: TRBJ2-1; d_gene: TRBD2; v_gene: TRBV18; CDR3nt: TGTGCCAGCTCACCTAGCGAATTCGGACTAGCGGGCTACAATGAGCAGTTCTTC; CDR3aa: CASSPSEFGLAGYNEQFF
abundance: NA; j_gene: TRBJ2-1; d_gene: TRBD1; v_gene: TRBV5-5; CDR3nt: TGTGCCAGCAGCTCCCTGACAGGGACCTACAATGAGCAGTTCTTC; CDR3aa: CASSSLTGTYNEQFF
abundance: NA; j_gene: TRBJ1-2; d_gene: NA; v_gene: TRBV4-1; CDR3nt: TGCGCCAGCAGCCAAGACCCAGGGGTCTACTATGGCTACACCTTC; CDR3aa: CASSQDPGVYYGYTF
abundance: NA; j_gene: TRBJ2-3; d_gene: NA; v_gene: TRBV7-6; CDR3nt: TGTGCCAGCAGCTTAGGTGGCGGGGAGAGATCTAGCACAGATACGCAGTATTTT; CDR3aa: CASSLGGGERSSTDTQYF
abundance: NA; j_gene: TRBJ1-1; d_gene: NA; v_gene: TRBV9; CDR3nt: TGTGCCAGCAGCGTTGACCGGACTCTAGGCTCTGAAGCTTTCTTT; CDR3aa: CASSVDRTLGSEAFF
abundance: NA; j_gene: TRBJ2-1; d_gene: TRBD2; v_gene: TRBV9; CDR3nt: TGTGCCAGCAGCGTAGGTAGCGGGGACTACAATGAGCAGTTCTTC; CDR3aa: CASSVGSGDYNEQFF
abundance: NA; j_gene: TRBJ1-6; d_gene: NA; v_gene: TRBV6-6; CDR3nt: TGTGCCAGCAGTTACTCGGAGAGTAATTCACCCCTCCACTTT; CDR3aa: CASSYSESNSPLHF
abundance: few; j_gene: TRBJ2-1; d_gene: NA; v_gene: TRBV5-6; CDR3nt: TGTGCCAGCGGAGAAAGCCCTTGGGATGAGCAGTTCTTC; CDR3aa: CASGESPWDEQFF
abundance: NA; j_gene: TRBJ1-3; d_gene: NA; v_gene: TRBV7-2; CDR3nt: TGTGCCACCGCGAGAGGGGGGGAGGGAAACACCATATATTTT; CDR3aa: CATARGGEGNTIYF
abundance: NA; j_gene: TRBJ2-2; d_gene: TRBD2; v_gene: TRBV5-4; CDR3nt: TGTGCCAGCAAACTAACCCTAGCGGGGGGGCCGGGGGAGCTGTTTTTT; CDR3aa: CASKLTLAGGPGELFF
abundance: NA; j_gene: TRBJ1-4; d_gene: NA; v_gene: TRBV6-2/TRBV6-3; CDR3nt: TGTGCCAGCAGTACAACCTTCGGGTCGCCGGGGGAAAAACTGTTTTTT; CDR3aa: CASSTTFGSPGEKLFF
abundance: NA; j_gene: TRBJ1-1; d_gene: NA; v_gene: TRBV25-1; CDR3nt: TGTGCCAGCAGTGAAGGCTGGGAGGCTTTCTTT; CDR3aa: CASSEGWEAFF
abundance: few; j_gene: TRBJ2-1; d_gene: NA; v_gene: TRBV2; CDR3nt: TGTGCCAGCAGGAGGGGAGGCGGGGTCGGCAATGAGCAGTTCTTC; CDR3aa: CASRRGGGVGNEQFF
abundance: NA; j_gene: TRBJ2-7; d_gene: NA; v_gene: TRBV19; CDR3nt: TGTGCCAGTAGTATGGGTCCCCTGAGACATCCATCCTACGAGCAGTACTTC; CDR3aa: CASSMGPLRHPSYEQYF
abundance: NA; j_gene: TRBJ1-5; d_gene: NA; v_gene: TRBV4-1; CDR3nt: TGCGCCAGCAGCCAAGGTAATCTTGGCAATCAGCCCCAGCATTTT; CDR3aa: CASSQGNLGNQPQHF
abundance: NA; j_gene: TRBJ1-1; d_gene: TRBD1; v_gene: TRBV6-5; CDR3nt: TGTGCCAGCAGTCCTGGACAGGGCAATGAAGCTTTCTTT; CDR3aa: CASSPGQGNEAFF
abundance: NA; j_gene: TRBJ2-3; d_gene: NA; v_gene: TRBV10-3; CDR3nt: TGTGCCATCAGACCCTTTGAGACTCGTGCAGATACGCAGTATTTT; CDR3aa: CAIRPFETRADTQYF